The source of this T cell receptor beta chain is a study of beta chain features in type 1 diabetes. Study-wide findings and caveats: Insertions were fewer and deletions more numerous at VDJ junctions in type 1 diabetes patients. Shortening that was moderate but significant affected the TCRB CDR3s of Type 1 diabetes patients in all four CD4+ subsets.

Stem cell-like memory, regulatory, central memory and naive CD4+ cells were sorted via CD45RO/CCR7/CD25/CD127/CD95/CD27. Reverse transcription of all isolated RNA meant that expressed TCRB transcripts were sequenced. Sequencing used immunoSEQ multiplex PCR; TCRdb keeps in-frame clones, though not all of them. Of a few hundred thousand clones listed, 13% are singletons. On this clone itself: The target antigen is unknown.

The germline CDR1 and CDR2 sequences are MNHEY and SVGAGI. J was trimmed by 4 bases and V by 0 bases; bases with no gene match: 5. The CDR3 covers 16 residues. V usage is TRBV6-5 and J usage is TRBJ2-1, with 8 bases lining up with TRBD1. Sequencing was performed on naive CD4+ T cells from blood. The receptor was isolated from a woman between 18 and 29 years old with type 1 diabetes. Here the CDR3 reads CASSYSRRGLYNEQFF. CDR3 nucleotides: TGTGCCAGCAGTTACTCGCGCAGGGGGCTTTACAATGAGCAGTTCTTC.